This T cell receptor beta chain was captured in a study of blood T cell repertoires in COVID-19. In the study overall: Researchers got acute and convalescent COVID-19 samples from the United States, Italy and Spain. T cells, B-cell-depleted T cells, or PBMCs supplied cDNA or gDNA.

Original processing notes: Estimation of nucleated cell counts relied on the amplification of reference gene primers. Using immunoSEQ multiplex PCR, the repertoire was profiled, and TCRdb retains in-frame clones only, with some absent. V and J calls and clone size are as listed in that table; D and trimming were resolved from the DNA. The sample has some 16,000 clones, roughly nine tenths seen once; the top ten hold about a tenth. This clone showed up just a few times. Germline V gives CDR1 LNHDA, CDR2 SQIVND (reference sequence). The CDR3 runs to 15 residues. V trimming: 4 bases; J trimming: 6 bases; junction bases outside the gene matches: 9.

This sequence was found in a man older than 75 with acute or convalescent COVID-19. The chain employs TRBV19 and TRBJ1-5; 7 bases are shared with TRBD1. The sample comprised peripheral blood. As DNA, the CDR3 is TGTGCCAGTAGTACCCCCATCAGGGGGTTTCAGCCCCAGCATTTT. This codes for CASSTPIRGFQPQHF.